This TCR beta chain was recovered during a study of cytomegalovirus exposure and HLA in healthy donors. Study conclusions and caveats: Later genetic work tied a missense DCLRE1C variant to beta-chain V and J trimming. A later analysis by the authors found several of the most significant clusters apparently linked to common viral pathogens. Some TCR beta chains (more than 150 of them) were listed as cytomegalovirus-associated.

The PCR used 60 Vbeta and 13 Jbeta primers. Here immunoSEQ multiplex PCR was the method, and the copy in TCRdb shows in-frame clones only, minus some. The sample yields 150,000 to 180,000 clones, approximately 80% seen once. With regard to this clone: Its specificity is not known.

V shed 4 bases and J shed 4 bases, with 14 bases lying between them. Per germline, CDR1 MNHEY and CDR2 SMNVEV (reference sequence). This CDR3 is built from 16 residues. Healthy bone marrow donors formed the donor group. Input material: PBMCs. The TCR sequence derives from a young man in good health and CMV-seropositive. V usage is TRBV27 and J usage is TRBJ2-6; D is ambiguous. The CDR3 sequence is CASSSVLVTGANVLTF. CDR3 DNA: TGTGCCAGCAGTTCAGTTCTCGTTACCGGGGCCAACGTCCTGACTTTC. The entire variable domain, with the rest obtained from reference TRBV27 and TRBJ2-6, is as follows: EAQVTQNPRYLITVTGKKLTVTCSQNMNHEYMSWYRQDPGLGLRQIYYSMNVEVTDKGDVPEGYKVSRKEKRNFPLILESPSPNQTSLYFCASSSVLVTGANVLTFGAGSRLTVL.